This entry lists 4 T cell receptor beta chains sequenced from one sample in a study of shared clonotypes between healthy human individuals. Measured with immunoSEQ multiplex PCR; TCRdb has only the in-frame clones, and not every one. The top ten clones hold more than 0.1% of a sample with millions of clones, 85% to 95% of them seen once. The sequenced sample consisted of naive CD4+ T cells sorted from blood. Documented subset: CD45RA+ positively selected. The receptors come from a man younger than 35 in good health.

The chain recombines TRBV5-1 with TRBJ2-7; 12 bases are a match to TRBD2. CDR3 length equals 15 residues. V lost 4 bases, J lost 4 bases, and 6 bases stayed unmatched. Germline V lookup: CDR1 SGHRS, CDR2 YFSETQ. This CDR3 reads CASSGWTSGNYEQYF. DNA for the CDR3: TGCGCCAGCAGCGGATGGACTAGCGGGAATTACGAGCAGTACTTC. Full variable domain (missing parts from reference TRBV5-1 and TRBJ2-7): KAGVTQTPRYLIKTRGQQVTLSCSPISGHRSVSWYQQTPGQGLQFLFEYFSETQRNKGNFPGRFSGRQFSNSRSEMNVSTLELGDSALYLCASSGWTSGNYEQYFGPGTRLTVT.

The V gene is TRBV27, the J gene TRBJ2-1; TRBD1 agrees at 7 bases. The CDR3 extends over 15 amino acids. J lost 5 bases, V lost 6 bases, and 10 bases had no gene match. Germline CDR1 reads MNHEY; CDR2 reads SMNVEV (reference sequence). The CDR3 nucleotides are TGTGCCAGCAGCTACGACAGGGTTGGGGACAATGAGCAGTTCTTC. Its translation is CASSYDRVGDNEQFF.

This chain's CDR3 is CASSDGGEAFF. The CDR3 coding sequence is TGTGCCAGCAGCGACGGGGGTGAAGCTTTCTTT. J is TRBJ1-1 and V is TRBV9, with D possibly TRBD1 on 5 matching bases. The CDR3 is made up of 11 amino acids. V dropped 3 bases and J dropped 7 bases, with 7 bases sitting between them. The germline gives CDR1 SGDLS, CDR2 YYNGEE.

The CDR3 sequence: CASSEVLGGLADTQYF. As DNA, the CDR3 is TGTGCCAGCAGTGAAGTGCTGGGGGGCCTGGCAGATACGCAGTATTTT. The rearrangement joins TRBV6-1 to TRBJ2-3; D may correspond to TRBD1 or TRBD2 (6 bases each). The CDR3 consists of 16 residues. Trimming took off 1 base at V and 4 bases at J, with 15 bases between the two ends. Germline assignment: CDR1 MNHNS and CDR2 SASEGT.